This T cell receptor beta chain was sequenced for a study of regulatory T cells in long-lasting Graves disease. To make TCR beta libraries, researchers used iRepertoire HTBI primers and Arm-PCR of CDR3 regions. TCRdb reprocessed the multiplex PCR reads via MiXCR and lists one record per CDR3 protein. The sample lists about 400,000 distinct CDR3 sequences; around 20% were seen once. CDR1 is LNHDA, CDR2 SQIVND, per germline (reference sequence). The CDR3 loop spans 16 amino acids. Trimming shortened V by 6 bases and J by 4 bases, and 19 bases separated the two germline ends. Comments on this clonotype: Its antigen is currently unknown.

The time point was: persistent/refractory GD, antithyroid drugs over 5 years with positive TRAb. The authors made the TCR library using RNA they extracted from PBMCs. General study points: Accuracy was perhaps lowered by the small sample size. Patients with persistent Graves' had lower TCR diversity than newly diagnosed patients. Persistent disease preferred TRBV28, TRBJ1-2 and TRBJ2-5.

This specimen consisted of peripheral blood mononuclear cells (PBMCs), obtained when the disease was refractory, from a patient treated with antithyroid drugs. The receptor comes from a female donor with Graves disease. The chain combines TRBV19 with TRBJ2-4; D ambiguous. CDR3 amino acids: CASRNPLWAEKNIQYF. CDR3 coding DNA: TGTGCCAGTAGGAACCCCTTATGGGCAGAAAAAAACATTCAGTACTTC. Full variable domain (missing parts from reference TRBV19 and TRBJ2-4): DGGITQSPKYLFRKEGQNVTLSCEQNLNHDAMYWYRQDPGQGLRLIYYSQIVNDFQKGDIAEGYSVSREKKESFPLTVTSAQKNPTAFYLCASRNPLWAEKNIQYFGAGTRLSVL.